Below, 7 T cell receptor beta chains from the same sample are listed, as sequenced in a study of T cells in Graves' hyperthyroidism and ophthalmopathy. RNA transcripts served as the template for amplifying TCR beta CDR3 regions. HTBI primers were used for first-round RT-PCR of the TCR CDR3. A single record per CDR3 protein comes from TCRdb applying MiXCR to the multiplex PCR reads. The sample contains hundreds of thousands of distinct CDR3 sequences, roughly 40% of which appear only once. The source material was blood. The receptors were gathered from a man aged 18 to 35 with Graves' hyperthyroidism.

The rearrangement uses TRBV13 and TRBJ2-6, with 9 nucleotides matching TRBD1. This CDR3 is 18 amino acids long. Germline CDR1 is PRHDT and CDR2 is FYEKMQ (reference sequence). The ends lost 4 bases at V and 0 bases at J; junction bases unmatched: 7. CDR3 residues: CASSSPDRGPSGANVLTF. CDR3 in DNA: TGTGCCAGCAGCTCCCCGGACAGGGGTCCCTCTGGGGCCAACGTCCTGACTTTC.

The sample holds many counts of this clonotype. V gene TRBV12-5 combines with J gene TRBJ2-7; D unclear. The CDR3 spans 11 residues. V lost 5 bases to trimming and J lost 3 bases, with 5 bases between them. Germline lookup yields CDR1 LGHNT and CDR2 FRNRAP. This CDR3 reads CASGTNYEQYF. Written as DNA, the CDR3 is TGTGCTAGTGGTACCAACTACGAGCAGTACTTC.

This clonotype has just a few counts. The V call is TRBV19, the J call TRBJ2-2; a weak D match, TRBD2 (5 bases). Germline-derived CDR1 and CDR2 are LNHDA and SQIVND (reference sequence). Trimming pared 7 bases from V and 0 bases from J, leaving 18 bases between. The length of the CDR3 is 17 residues. The CDR3 DNA sequence: TGTGCCAGTACCGGGCGGGCAGGCGAGGCGAACACCGGGGAGCTGTTTTTT. Residues: CASTGRAGEANTGELFF.

The chain recombines TRBV19 with TRBJ1-5; D ambiguous. The CDR3 is 16 amino acids. The germline V and J ends were trimmed by 7 bases and 2 bases, with 18 bases remaining between them. Germline-derived CDR1 and CDR2 are LNHDA and SQIVND (reference sequence). In nucleotides, the CDR3 is TGTGCCAGTACCCTTTCGTCCAGTTGGGGCAATCAGCCCCAGCATTTT. This translates into CASTLSSSWGNQPQHF.

V gene TRBV19 combines with J gene TRBJ1-5; D remains unclear. The V and J ends lost 9 bases and 1 base respectively, with 13 bases between them. The CDR3 consists of 14 residues. Germline assignment: CDR1 LNHDA and CDR2 SQIVND (reference sequence). This CDR3 reads CASSYPTSNQPQHF. For the CDR3, the DNA is TGTGCCAGCAGTTACCCCACGAGCAATCAGCCCCAGCATTTT.

The rearrangement uses TRBV10-3 and TRBJ2-3, with 7 nucleotides matching TRBD1. Germline values: CDR1 ENHRY, CDR2 SYGVKD. The CDR3 totals 17 residues. Trimming cost V 6 bases and J 0 bases; bases outside gene matches: 12. CDR3 sequence (DNA): TGTGCCATCAGCGGGACAGTCGCGGCGGTTAGCACAGATACGCAGTATTTT. Protein sequence: CAISGTVAAVSTDTQYF.

This clonotype was seen many times. The genes are TRBV11-3 and TRBJ1-1; TRBD1 matches 11 bases. V shed 1 base and J 6 bases; nucleotides not matched to a gene: 1. The CDR3 consists of 14 residues. CDR1 is SGHNT and CDR2 is YENEEA in the germline V gene. Written as DNA, the CDR3 is TGTGCCAGCAGCTTAGGGACAGGGGGCGCTGAAGCTTTCTTT. Translated: CASSLGTGGAEAFF. The full variable domain, rest sourced from reference TRBV11-3 and TRBJ1-1, is EAGVVQSPRYKIIEKKQPVAFWCNPISGHNTLYWYLQNLGQGPELLIRYENEEAVDDSQLPKDRFSAERLKGVDSTLKIQPAELGDSAVYLCASSLGTGGAEAFFGQGTRLTVV.